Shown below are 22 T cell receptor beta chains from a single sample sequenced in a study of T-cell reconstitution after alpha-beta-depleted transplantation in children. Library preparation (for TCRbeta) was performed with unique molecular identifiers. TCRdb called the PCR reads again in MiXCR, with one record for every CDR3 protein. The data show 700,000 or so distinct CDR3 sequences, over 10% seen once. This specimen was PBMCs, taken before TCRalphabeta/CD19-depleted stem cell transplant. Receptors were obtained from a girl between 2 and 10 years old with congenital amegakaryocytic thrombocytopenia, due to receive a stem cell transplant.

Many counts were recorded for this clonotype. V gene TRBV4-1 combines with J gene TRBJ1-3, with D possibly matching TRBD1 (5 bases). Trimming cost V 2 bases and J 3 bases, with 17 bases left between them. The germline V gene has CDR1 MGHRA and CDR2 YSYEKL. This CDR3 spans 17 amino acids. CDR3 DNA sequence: TGCGCCAGCAGCCAACCAGGGCGGGGACGGGGTGGAAACACCATATATTTT. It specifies CASSQPGRGRGGNTIYF.

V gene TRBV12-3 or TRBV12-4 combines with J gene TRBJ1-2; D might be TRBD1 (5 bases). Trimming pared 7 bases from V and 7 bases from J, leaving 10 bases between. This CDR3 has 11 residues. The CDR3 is CASTQGAGYTF. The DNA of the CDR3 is TGTGCCAGCACCCAGGGTGCTGGCTACACCTTC.

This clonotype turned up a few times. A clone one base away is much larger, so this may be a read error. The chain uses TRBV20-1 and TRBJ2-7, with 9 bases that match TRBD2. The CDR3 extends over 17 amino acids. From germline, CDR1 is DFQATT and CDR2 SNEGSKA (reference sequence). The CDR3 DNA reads TGCTGTGCTAGAGATCACCCCCTTAGCGGGAGATCGGACGAGCAGTACTTC. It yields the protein CCARDHPLSGRSDEQYF.

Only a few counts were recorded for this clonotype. The CDR3 DNA follows: TGTGCCTGGAACCGTGCCGGGGGCTACACCTTC. Translation gives CAWNRAGGYTF. The chain links TRBV30 to TRBJ1-2; no clear D gene. CDR3 length: 11 residues. V dropped 4 bases and J dropped 8 bases, with 11 bases sitting between them. Per the germline V gene, CDR1 is GTSNPN and CDR2 is SVGIG (reference sequence).

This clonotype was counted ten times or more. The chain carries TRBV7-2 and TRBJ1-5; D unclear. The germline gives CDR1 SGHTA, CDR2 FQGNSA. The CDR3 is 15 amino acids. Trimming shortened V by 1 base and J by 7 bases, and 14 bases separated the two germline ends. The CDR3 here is CASSLEWSGNQPQHF. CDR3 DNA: TGTGCCAGCAGCTTAGAGTGGTCTGGGAACCAGCCCCAGCATTTT.

The CDR3 spells CASSAQGASYNEQFF. Here the CDR3 DNA reads TGTGCCAGCAGCGCGCAGGGGGCGTCCTACAATGAGCAGTTCTTC. J is TRBJ2-1 and V is TRBV7-3, with 8 bases fitting TRBD1. Trimming removed 5 bases from V and 1 base from J; junction bases left unmatched: 4. The CDR3 is 15 residues long. CDR1 is SGHTA, CDR2 FQGTGA, per germline.

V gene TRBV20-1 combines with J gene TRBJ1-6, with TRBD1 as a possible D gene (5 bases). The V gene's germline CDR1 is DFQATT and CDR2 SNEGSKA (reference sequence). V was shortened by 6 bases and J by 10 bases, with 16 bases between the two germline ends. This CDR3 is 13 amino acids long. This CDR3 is CSAQTVGESPLHF. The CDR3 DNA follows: TGCAGTGCCCAGACAGTTGGGGAATCACCCCTCCACTTT.

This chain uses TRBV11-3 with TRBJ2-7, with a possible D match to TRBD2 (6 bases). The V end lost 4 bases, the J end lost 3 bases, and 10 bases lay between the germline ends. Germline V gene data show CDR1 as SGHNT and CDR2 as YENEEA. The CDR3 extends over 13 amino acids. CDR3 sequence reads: CASSSRTNYEQYF. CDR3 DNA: TGTGCCAGCAGCTCGAGGACTAACTACGAGCAGTACTTC.

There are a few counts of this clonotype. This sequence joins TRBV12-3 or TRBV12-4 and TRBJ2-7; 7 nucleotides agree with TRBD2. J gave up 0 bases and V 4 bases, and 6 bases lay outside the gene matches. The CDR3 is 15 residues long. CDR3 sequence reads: CASSSLAESSYEQYF. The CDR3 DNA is TGTGCCAGCAGTTCCCTAGCGGAGAGCTCCTACGAGCAGTACTTC.

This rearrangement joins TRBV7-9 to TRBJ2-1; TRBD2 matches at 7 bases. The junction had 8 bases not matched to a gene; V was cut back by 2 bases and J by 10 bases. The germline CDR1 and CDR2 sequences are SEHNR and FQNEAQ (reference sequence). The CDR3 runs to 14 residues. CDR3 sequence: CASSLSGKVGEQFF. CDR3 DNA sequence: TGTGCCAGCAGCTTAAGCGGGAAGGTCGGCGAGCAGTTCTTC.

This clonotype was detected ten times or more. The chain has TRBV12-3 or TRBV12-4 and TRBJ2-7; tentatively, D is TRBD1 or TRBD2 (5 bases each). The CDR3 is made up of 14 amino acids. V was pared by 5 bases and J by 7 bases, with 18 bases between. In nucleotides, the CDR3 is TGTGCCAGCAGTAAAAGCGACGGGACGAAGGAGCAGTACTTC. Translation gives CASSKSDGTKEQYF.

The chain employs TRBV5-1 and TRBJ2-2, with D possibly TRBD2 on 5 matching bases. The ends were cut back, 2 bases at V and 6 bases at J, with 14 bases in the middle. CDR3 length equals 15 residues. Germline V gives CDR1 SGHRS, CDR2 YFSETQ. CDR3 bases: TGCGCCAGCAGCTTCTTGGCCAGCGGAGCCGGGGAGCTGTTTTTT. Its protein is CASSFLASGAGELFF.

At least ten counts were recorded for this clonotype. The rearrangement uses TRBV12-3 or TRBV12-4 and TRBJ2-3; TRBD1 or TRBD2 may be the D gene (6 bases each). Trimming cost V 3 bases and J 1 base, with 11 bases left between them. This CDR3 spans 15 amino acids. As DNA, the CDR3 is TGTGCCAGCAGTTTGCTCGGGGGCGGCACAGATACGCAGTATTTT. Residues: CASSLLGGGTDTQYF.

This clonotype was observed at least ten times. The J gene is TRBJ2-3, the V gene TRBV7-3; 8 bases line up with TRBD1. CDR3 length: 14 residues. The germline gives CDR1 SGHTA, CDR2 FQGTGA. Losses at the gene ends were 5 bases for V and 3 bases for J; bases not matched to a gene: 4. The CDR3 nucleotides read TGTGCCAGCAGCCGGGACAGGATTACAGATACGCAGTATTTT. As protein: CASSRDRITDTQYF.

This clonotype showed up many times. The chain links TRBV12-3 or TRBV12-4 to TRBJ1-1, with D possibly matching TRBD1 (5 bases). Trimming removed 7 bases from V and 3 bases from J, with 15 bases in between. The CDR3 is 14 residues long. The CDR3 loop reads CASNTGAGDTEAFF. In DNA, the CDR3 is TGTGCCAGCAACACCGGGGCCGGGGACACTGAAGCTTTCTTT.

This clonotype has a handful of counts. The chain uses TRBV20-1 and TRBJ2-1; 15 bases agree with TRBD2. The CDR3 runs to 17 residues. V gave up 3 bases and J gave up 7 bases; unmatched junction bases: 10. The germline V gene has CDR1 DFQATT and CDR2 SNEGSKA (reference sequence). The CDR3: CSASGGLAGGPNNEQFF. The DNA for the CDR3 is TGCAGTGCTAGTGGCGGACTAGCGGGAGGGCCGAATAATGAGCAGTTCTTC.

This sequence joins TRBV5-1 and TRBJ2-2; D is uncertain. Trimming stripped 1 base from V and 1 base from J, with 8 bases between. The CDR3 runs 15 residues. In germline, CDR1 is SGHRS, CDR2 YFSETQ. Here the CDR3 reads CASSLSAVNTGELFF. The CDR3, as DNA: TGCGCCAGCAGCTTGTCTGCCGTGAACACCGGGGAGCTGTTTTTT.

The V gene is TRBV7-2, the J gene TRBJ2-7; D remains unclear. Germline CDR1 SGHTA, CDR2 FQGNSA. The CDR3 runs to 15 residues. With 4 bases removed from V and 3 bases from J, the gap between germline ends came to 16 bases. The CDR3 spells CASSSPGRNRYEQYF. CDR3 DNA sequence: TGTGCCAGCAGCTCCCCAGGCAGAAATCGCTACGAGCAGTACTTC.

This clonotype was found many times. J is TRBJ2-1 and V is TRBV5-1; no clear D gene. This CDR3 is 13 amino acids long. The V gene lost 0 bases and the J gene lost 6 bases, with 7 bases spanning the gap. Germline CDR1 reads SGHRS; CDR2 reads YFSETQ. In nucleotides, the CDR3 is TGCGCCAGCAGCTTGGCCGACTCCAATGAGCAGTTCTTC. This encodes CASSLADSNEQFF.

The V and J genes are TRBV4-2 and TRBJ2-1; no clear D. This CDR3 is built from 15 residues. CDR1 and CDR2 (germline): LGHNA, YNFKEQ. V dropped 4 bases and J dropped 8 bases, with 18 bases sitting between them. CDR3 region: CASSRSLVGDYEQFF. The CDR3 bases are TGTGCCAGCAGCCGAAGTCTAGTGGGTGATTATGAGCAGTTCTTC.

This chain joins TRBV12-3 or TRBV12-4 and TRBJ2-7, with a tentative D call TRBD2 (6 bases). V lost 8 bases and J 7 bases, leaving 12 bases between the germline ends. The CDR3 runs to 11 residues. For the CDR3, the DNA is TGTGCCAGCGCATTAAGCGGGGAGCAGTACTTC. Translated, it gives CASALSGEQYF.

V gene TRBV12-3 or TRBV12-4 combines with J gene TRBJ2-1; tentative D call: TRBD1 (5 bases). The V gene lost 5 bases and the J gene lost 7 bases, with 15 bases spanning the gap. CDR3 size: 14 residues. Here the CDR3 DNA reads TGTGCCAGCAGTGTGAACAGGTTCCCTAATGAGCAGTTCTTC. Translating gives CASSVNRFPNEQFF.